This TCR beta chain was recovered during a study of shared clonotypes between healthy human individuals. The germline gives CDR1 MNHNY, CDR2 SVGAGI (reference sequence). Trimming cost V 6 bases and J 0 bases; bases outside gene matches: 2. The CDR3 has 14 residues. All donors qualified as healthy HIV-negative adults and had experienced no recent acute infections or vaccinations. In the case of this clone: The target antigen is unknown.

Study results and caveats: Clonotype sharing across several donors was observed for 4% to 5.5% of naive CD4 clonotypes. Generation probabilities were higher for clonotypes shared across all four sorted-subset donors than for unshared ones.

Sequencing used immunoSEQ multiplex PCR; TCRdb keeps in-frame clones, though not all of them. Of around 1,000,000 clones in the sample, around 77% were seen once. This TCR was sampled from a man between 18 and 29 years old in good health. Some clones in this sample may be carry-over from other donors' samples. V usage is TRBV6-6 and J usage is TRBJ2-4, with 7 positions matching TRBD1. Source material: memory CD4+ T cells from PBMCs. Subset indicated: CD45RA-negative fraction. The CDR3 coding sequence is TGTGCCAGCAGCTGGACAGGAGCCAAAAACATTCAGTACTTC. Its protein is CASSWTGAKNIQYF.